Sequencing of this TCR beta chain was carried out in a study of blood T cell repertoires in COVID-19. The wider study: Whether acute or convalescent, the COVID-19 samples came from the United States, Italy and Spain. Nucleic acid was either cDNA or gDNA, and it came from T cells, B-cell-depleted T cells, or PBMCs.

The CDR3 runs 12 residues. Trimming pared 4 bases from V and 5 bases from J, leaving 7 bases between. Germline V lookup: CDR1 SGHVS, CDR2 FNYEAQ. As originally analysed: Amplification from reference gene primers served as the basis for estimated nucleated cell counts. Produced via immunoSEQ multiplex PCR; TCRdb's table is partial and in-frame only. The V and J calls and clone size are taken from that table; D and trimming were inferred from the DNA. Of about 230,000 clones in the sample, over 80% were seen once. This rearrangement joins TRBV7-6 to TRBJ2-3, with a tentative D call TRBD2 (6 bases). The specimen sequenced was peripheral blood. The sequence derives from a middle-aged man with acute or convalescent COVID-19. The CDR3 reads CASSSGEDTQYF. The CDR3 DNA sequence: TGTGCCAGCAGCTCGGGGGAAGATACGCAGTATTTT.